Each of the 21 T cell receptor beta chains below was sequenced from the same sample in a study of CXCR3-negative and CXCR3-positive naive CD8 T cells. General study results and limits: Naive cells with CXCR3 showed TRB CDR3s that were more hydrophobic than those in CXCR3-negative naive cells.

The authors prepared UMI-labeled TRB cDNA libraries by 5' RACE. TCRdb reworked the 5' RACE reads into one entry per CDR3 protein, no DNA. The sample holds approximately 89,000 distinct CDR3 sequences. The antigens of these receptors remain unknown. Sequencing was carried out using naive CXCR3+ CD8+ T cells from blood. Noted subset: CD45RO-CCR7+CD27+CD95- naive CD8+ T cells expressing CXCR3 (TNR3+). The receptor set was obtained from a human donor in good health. Some clones in this sample may be carry-over from other donors' samples.

The V call is TRBV7-2, the J call TRBJ2-7; the D call from TCRdb, TRBD2, cannot be confirmed without DNA. The CDR3 sequence is 15 residues long. The V gene's germline CDR1 is SGHTA and CDR2 FQGNSA. The CDR3 is CASSSLLPPLHEQYF. Complete variable domain (other parts from reference TRBV7-2 and TRBJ2-7): GAGVSQSPSNKVTEKGKDVELRCDPISGHTALYWYRQSLGQGLEFLIYFQGNSAPDKSGLPSDRFSAERTGGSVSTLTIQRTQQEDSAVYLCASSSLLPPLHEQYFGPGTRLTVT.

The chain couples TRBV4-1 to TRBJ1-5; TCRdb's D gene call, TRBD1, goes unchecked for lack of DNA. The CDR3 covers 17 residues. Germline-derived CDR1 and CDR2 are MGHRA and YSYEKL. CDR3 residues: CASSQGGTGFGNQPQHF.

This rearrangement joins TRBV10-3 to TRBJ2-7. This CDR3 is 15 amino acids long. CDR1 ENHRY and CDR2 SYGVKD come from the germline V gene. The CDR3 loop reads CAISAGSQGPYEQYF.

The rearrangement links TRBV6-6 to TRBJ2-3; TCRdb outputs TRBD2, but without DNA this stays unchecked. CDR3 length: 18 amino acids. Germline V gene data show CDR1 as MNHNY and CDR2 as SVGAGI (reference sequence). The CDR3 protein is CASSSRISGSGSTDTQYF.

This rearrangement joins TRBV12-3 or TRBV12-4 to TRBJ1-1. CDR3 length: 14 amino acids. The CDR3 region is CASTPGPWGTEAFF.

The chain links TRBV7-9 to TRBJ1-1. The CDR3 covers 15 residues. In germline, CDR1 is SEHNR, CDR2 FQNEAQ (reference sequence). The CDR3 reads CASSISSVQSGEAFF.

This chain uses TRBV29-1 with TRBJ2-3; lacking DNA, the TRBD2 call made by TCRdb goes unchecked. The CDR3 is 14 residues long. Germline CDR1 SQVTM, CDR2 ANQGSEA. CDR3: CSVVIAGGGDTQYF.

The chain recombines TRBV5-1 with TRBJ2-7; TCRdb gives TRBD1 as the D gene, but with no DNA this cannot be confirmed. CDR3 length: 15 amino acids. The germline gives CDR1 SGHRS, CDR2 YFSETQ. Here the CDR3 reads CASRPDRGRAYEQYF.

The rearrangement joins TRBV28 to TRBJ1-1; with no DNA, the TCRdb D assignment of TRBD1 cannot be verified. CDR1 is MDHEN, CDR2 SYDVKM, per germline. The CDR3 loop spans 16 amino acids. Here the CDR3 reads CASRPGTGGMNTEAFF.

The gene calls are TRBV5-5 and TRBJ2-1; the TCRdb D gene call, TRBD1, has no DNA to confirm it. CDR3 length: 17 amino acids. Germline V lookup: CDR1 SGHKS, CDR2 YYEKEE (reference sequence). The CDR3: CASSVYGTGLGQDEQFF. The full variable domain, in which reference TRBV5-5 and TRBJ2-1 provide the parts outside the CDR3, is DAGVTQSPTHLIKTRGQQVTLRCSPISGHKSVSWYQQVLGQGPQFIFQYYEKEERGRGNFPDRFSARQFPNYSSELNVNALLLGDSALYLCASSVYGTGLGQDEQFFGPGTRLTVL.

The rearrangement uses TRBV11-2 and TRBJ2-7; checking the TCRdb D call of TRBD1 is not possible without DNA. CDR1 SGHAT and CDR2 FQNNGV come from the germline V gene. This CDR3 has 15 residues. The CDR3 region is CASSPGTGAGYEQYF.

The chain recombines TRBV6-5 with TRBJ2-5; lacking DNA, the TRBD2 call made by TCRdb goes unchecked. The CDR3 consists of 16 residues. Germline V gives CDR1 MNHEY, CDR2 SVGAGI. CDR3 in amino acids: CASRGLAVEGGETQYF.

The V call is TRBV18, the J call TRBJ2-3; as DNA is missing, the TRBD2 call by TCRdb cannot be tested. CDR1 is KGHSH, CDR2 LQKENI, per germline. The CDR3 contains 14 residues. CDR3 amino acids: CASSPSGSTDTQYF.

The rearrangement joins TRBV15 to TRBJ1-1. Germline V gene lookup returns CDR1 LNHNV and CDR2 YYDKDF (reference sequence). This CDR3 has 14 residues. CDR3 protein: CATSILGLNTEAFF.

The V and J genes are TRBV29-1 and TRBJ2-7. CDR1 SQVTM and CDR2 ANQGSEA come from the germline V gene. CDR3 length equals 14 residues. The chain's CDR3 is CSVPETGSPYEQYF.

The chain has TRBV7-6 and TRBJ2-7; without DNA, the TCRdb call of TRBD1 cannot be checked. Germline CDR1 and CDR2: SGHVS and FNYEAQ. There are 16 residues in the CDR3. CDR3 sequence reads: CASSWNAGRDTYEQYF.

V usage is TRBV29-1 and J usage is TRBJ2-1; TCRdb names TRBD1, which stays unverified in the absence of DNA. CDR1 and CDR2 from the germline V gene are SQVTM and ANQGSEA. The CDR3 extends over 16 amino acids. CDR3 residues: CSVVPGEGVSGNEQFF.

The V call is TRBV2, the J call TRBJ2-7; TCRdb names TRBD1, which stays unverified in the absence of DNA. This CDR3 has 16 residues. CDR1 SNHLY and CDR2 FYNNEI come from the germline V gene. CDR3 amino acids: CASSEGLARGPYEQYF.

The CDR3 is CASSVASSGYEQYF. The chain recombines TRBV5-1 with TRBJ2-7; TCRdb's D call, TRBD2, is unchecked because there is no DNA. CDR3 size: 14 residues. Germline V gene data show CDR1 as SGHRS and CDR2 as YFSETQ.

V and J are TRBV5-1 and TRBJ2-1; TCRdb's D gene call, TRBD2, goes unchecked for lack of DNA. The V gene's germline CDR1 is SGHRS and CDR2 YFSETQ. The CDR3 is 11 amino acids. The CDR3 reads CASSPGTSLFF. Using reference TRBV5-1 and TRBJ2-1 for the parts outside the CDR3, the full variable domain is KAGVTQTPRYLIKTRGQQVTLSCSPISGHRSVSWYQQTPGQGLQFLFEYFSETQRNKGNFPGRFSGRQFSNSRSEMNVSTLELGDSALYLCASSPGTSLFFGPGTRLTVL.

The chain is built from TRBV7-9 and TRBJ2-3; TCRdb returns TRBD1, unconfirmable since there is no DNA. Germline assignment: CDR1 SEHNR and CDR2 FQNEAQ (reference sequence). The CDR3 runs to 16 residues. CDR3 residues: CASSSPLALPDDTQYF.